The 3 T cell receptor beta chains presented below share a single source sample, sequenced in a study of blood T cell repertoires in COVID-19. Repertoires were generated with immunoSEQ multiplex PCR, while TCRdb's copy carries only in-frame clones and drops some. The top ten hold 2.5% of the sample, which has 200,000 to 300,000 clones, 70% to 90% seen once. The material sequenced was PBMCs or T cells enriched from blood (not recorded which). These receptors originate from a woman between 40 and 50 years old with acute COVID-19.

The rearrangement joins TRBV6-2 or TRBV6-3 to TRBJ1-1; a possible D gene is TRBD1 (6 bases). V shed 6 bases and J shed 7 bases, with 21 bases lying between them. CDR1 MNHEY and CDR2 SVGEGT come from the germline V gene. This CDR3 has 15 residues. The CDR3 coding sequence is TGTGCCAGCAGCCAAACAGGGATAGCTAATATTGAAGCTTTCTTT. The encoded protein is CASSQTGIANIEAFF.

This clone is a singleton in its sample. The J gene is TRBJ2-5, the V gene TRBV6-2 or TRBV6-3, with TRBD1 as a possible D gene (5 bases). The V end lost 4 bases, the J end lost 1 base, and 7 bases lay between the germline ends. Germline-derived CDR1 and CDR2 are MNHEY and SVGEGT. The CDR3 sequence is 13 residues long. As DNA, the CDR3 is TGTGCCAGCAGTTTTCAGGGCCAAGAGACCCAGTACTTC. Its translation is CASSFQGQETQYF.

This sequence joins TRBV27 and TRBJ1-1; TRBD1 might be the D (5 bases). The CDR3 runs to 15 residues. V was shortened by 2 bases and J by 0 bases, with 10 bases between the two germline ends. Germline lookup yields CDR1 MNHEY and CDR2 SMNVEV (reference sequence). In nucleotides, the CDR3 is TGTGCCAGCAGTTTAGTTAGGGGCATGAACACTGAAGCTTTCTTT. Its translation is CASSLVRGMNTEAFF.